A single count supports the clone carrying this T cell receptor (beta chain). It was with random hexamers that roughly 0.45 to 1 ug RNA was reverse transcribed. TCRdb fed the immunoSEQ multiplex PCR reads into MiXCR, producing one record per CDR3 protein. This table has tens of thousands of distinct CDR3 sequences, more than 85% appearing once. This entry belongs to a study of CD8 T cells in Susac syndrome. Trimming left V 4 bases short and J 9 bases short, with 14 bases between. The CDR3 is 12 amino acids. Germline CDR1 is SGHDT and CDR2 is YYEEEE. The sample was CD4+ T cells from PBMCs. This chain joins TRBV5-6 and TRBJ2-7, with TRBD2 as a possible D gene (6 bases). This TCR was recovered from a human donor with Susac syndrome. The CDR3 loop is CASSLGGAGQYF. The CDR3 DNA follows: TGTGCCAGCAGCCTCGGAGGGGCAGGGCAGTACTTC.